The 14 T cell receptor beta chains below come from one sample, sequenced in a study of vaccination and CD4 T cells after COVID-19. No antigen has been identified for these receptors. The treatment: roughly 10-day PBMC culture with coronavirus spike peptide pools or control peptides (ViraFEST assay). An Oncomine TCR Beta short-read assay was used to sequence the DNA from cultured CD4+ T cells. TCRdb processed the PCR reads anew with MiXCR; each CDR3 protein has one entry. The sample holds roughly 4,000 distinct CDR3 sequences, around two fifths seen once. Sequences were obtained from CD4+ T cells from blood, cultured in vitro. The source is a human donor who had recovered from COVID-19.

This clonotype has only a few counts. The genes are TRBV7-2 and TRBJ2-2, with 9 positions matching TRBD2. The CDR3 extends over 14 amino acids. Trimming removed 7 bases from V and 10 bases from J; junction bases left unmatched: 10. Germline assignment: CDR1 SGHTA and CDR2 FQGNSA. The CDR3 nucleotides are TGTGCCAGCACCTTTGGCGGGAGGGATGCGGAGCTGTTTTTT. Protein sequence: CASTFGGRDAELFF.

This clonotype was observed a single time. V is TRBV12-3 or TRBV12-4 and J is TRBJ2-1; TRBD2 matches at 9 bases. This CDR3 is 15 amino acids long. Trimming removed 4 bases from V and 6 bases from J; junction bases left unmatched: 7. CDR3 loop: CASSSRLAEANEQFF. Here the CDR3 DNA reads TGTGCCAGCAGTTCCCGACTAGCGGAAGCCAATGAGCAGTTCTTC.

This chain joins TRBV11-3 and TRBJ2-5; tentatively, D is TRBD1 (5 bases). CDR3 length: 14 residues. Trimming shortened V by 2 bases and J by 1 base, and 8 bases separated the two germline ends. The germline CDR1 and CDR2 sequences are SGHNT and YENEEA. The CDR3 is CASSLRGSQETQYF. DNA of the CDR3: TGTGCCAGCAGCTTAAGGGGATCCCAAGAGACCCAGTACTTC.

The gene calls are TRBV6-2 or TRBV6-3 and TRBJ1-2; no reliable D call. Germline V gives CDR1 MNHEY, CDR2 SVGEGT. This CDR3 is 13 amino acids long. V lost 0 bases and J lost 8, with 10 bases in between. The CDR3 coding sequence is TGTGCCAGCAGTTACTCAAGCGGTCGAGGCTACACCTTC. It codes for CASSYSSGRGYTF.

The chain joins TRBV5-1 to TRBJ2-1; perhaps TRBD2 as D (5 bases). The length of the CDR3 is 14 residues. V lost 7 bases and J 0 bases, leaving 11 bases between the germline ends. Germline V CDR1 and CDR2: SGHRS, YFSETQ. DNA of the CDR3: TGCGCCAGCCAAGACGGGAACTCCTACAATGAGCAGTTCTTC. Residues: CASQDGNSYNEQFF.

The chain recombines TRBV5-1 with TRBJ1-2, with 8 positions matching TRBD1. Germline V CDR1 and CDR2: SGHRS, YFSETQ. The CDR3 runs to 13 residues. V lost 2 bases to trimming and J lost 7 bases; unmatched junction nucleotides: 4. The CDR3 sequence: CASSFQGAPGYTF. CDR3 sequence (DNA): TGCGCCAGCAGCTTTCAGGGGGCGCCTGGCTACACCTTC.

The J gene is TRBJ1-5, the V gene TRBV7-3, with a possible D match to TRBD1 (6 bases). CDR1 and CDR2 (germline): SGHTA, FQGTGA. The germline V and J ends were trimmed by 2 bases and 1 base, with 9 bases remaining between them. The CDR3 is made up of 15 amino acids. CDR3: CASSLSGVSNQPQHF. The CDR3 coding sequence is TGTGCCAGCAGCTTATCAGGGGTCAGCAATCAGCCCCAGCATTTT. Together with reference TRBV7-3 and TRBJ1-5, the CDR3 gives the full variable domain: GAGVSQTPSNKVTEKGKYVELRCDPISGHTALYWYRQSLGQGPEFLIYFQGTGAADDSGLPNDRFFAVRPEGSVSTLKIQRTERGDSAVYLCASSLSGVSNQPQHFGDGTRLSIL.

This clonotype was seen a handful of times. This chain joins TRBV7-2 and TRBJ2-7; 7 nucleotides align to TRBD1. CDR3 length: 20 amino acids. Germline trimming cut 1 base from V and 2 bases from J; bases unmatched to any gene: 20. CDR1 and CDR2 from the germline V gene are SGHTA and FQGNSA. The CDR3 DNA reads TGTGCCAGCAGCTTAGTTTCCAGGACAGGAGTTATTCGACGACCCTACGAGCAGTACTTC. This encodes CASSLVSRTGVIRRPYEQYF. Filled out from reference TRBV7-2 and TRBJ2-7, the complete variable domain reads GAGVSQSPSNKVTEKGKDVELRCDPISGHTALYWYRQSLGQGLEFLIYFQGNSAPDKSGLPSDRFSAERTGGSVSTLTIQRTQQEDSAVYLCASSLVSRTGVIRRPYEQYFGPGTRLTVT.

This clonotype is classed as large (0.1 to 1%). V usage is TRBV27 and J usage is TRBJ1-2; 10 bases are shared with TRBD1. J gave up 4 bases and V 5 bases, and 4 bases lay outside the gene matches. This CDR3 comprises 14 residues. Germline lookup yields CDR1 MNHEY and CDR2 SMNVEV (reference sequence). CDR3 nucleotide sequence: TGTGCCAGCAGTCGAAGGGACAGGGGCTATGGCTACACCTTC. Translation gives CASSRRDRGYGYTF.

The chain couples TRBV7-9 to TRBJ2-3; D is perhaps TRBD1 (6 bases). Germline lookup yields CDR1 SEHNR and CDR2 FQNEAQ (reference sequence). V gave up 5 bases and J gave up 4 bases, with 13 bases separating them. The CDR3 has 14 amino acids. CDR3 sequence reads: CASSRNRDADTQYF. The CDR3 DNA is TGTGCCAGCAGCCGGAACAGGGACGCAGATACGCAGTATTTT.

This chain joins TRBV20-1 and TRBJ1-6, with D maybe TRBD1 (5 bases). V lost 0 bases, J lost 7 bases, and 19 bases lay in between. The CDR3 totals 17 residues. Per the germline V gene, CDR1 is DFQATT and CDR2 is SNEGSKA (reference sequence). The CDR3, as DNA: TGCAGTGCTAGAGACCCCGGATCGACAGCCTTGAATTCACCCCTCCACTTT. This codes for CSARDPGSTALNSPLHF.

J is TRBJ1-6 and V is TRBV7-9; D is undetermined. The V end lost 5 bases, the J end lost 7 bases, and 9 bases lay between the germline ends. CDR3 length: 13 residues. Germline V gene data show CDR1 as SEHNR and CDR2 as FQNEAQ (reference sequence). CDR3 nucleotide sequence: TGTGCCAGCAGCCCGGACGGAAATTCACCCCTCCACTTT. Encoded protein: CASSPDGNSPLHF.

This clonotype was observed a few times. CDR3 protein: CATSREDRGWGEQYF. Written as DNA, the CDR3 is TGTGCCACCAGCAGGGAAGACAGGGGATGGGGCGAGCAGTACTTC. The chain combines TRBV15 with TRBJ2-7; 8 bases fit TRBD1. The CDR3 runs 15 residues. Germline trimming cut 3 bases from V and 6 bases from J; bases unmatched to any gene: 10. Germline CDR1 reads LNHNV; CDR2 reads YYDKDF (reference sequence).

The genes are TRBV7-2 and TRBJ2-4; TRBD1 matches at 9 bases. Germline values: CDR1 SGHTA, CDR2 FQGNSA. This CDR3 region has 16 residues. Germline trimming cut 2 bases from V and 9 bases from J; bases unmatched to any gene: 11. CDR3 nucleotides: TGTGCCAGCAGCTTACAATTACAGGGGGCGCGGGGCATTCAGTACTTC. Encoded protein: CASSLQLQGARGIQYF.